The 8 T cell receptor beta chains given below trace back to one sample, sequenced in a study of pediatric ulcerative colitis. The protocol was immunoSEQ multiplex PCR, while the TCRdb copy is restricted to in-frame clones and leaves out a portion. The sample includes tens of thousands of clones, over 80% seen only once; the top ten take roughly 20%. Sequencing was carried out using blood. These TCRs come from a girl aged 10 to 17 with moderate ulcerative colitis.

The chain uses TRBV10-3 and TRBJ1-2, with no clear D. V was clipped by 4 bases and J by 4 bases, with 7 bases between them. The V gene's germline CDR1 is ENHRY and CDR2 SYGVKD. The CDR3 has 12 residues. This CDR3 reads CAISGNGYGYTF. The CDR3 nucleotides are TGTGCCATCAGTGGCAACGGCTATGGCTACACCTTC.

CDR3 nucleotides: TGTGCCAGCAGCTTAGGTCCTAGCGGAAACACAGATACGCAGTATTTT. Translation: CASSLGPSGNTDTQYF. The chain links TRBV7-9 to TRBJ2-3; TRBD2 agrees at 7 bases. Germline loops: CDR1 SEHNR, CDR2 FQNEAQ (reference sequence). The CDR3 is 16 residues long. J gave up 2 bases and V 1 base, and 6 bases lay outside the gene matches. Based on the CDR3 plus reference TRBV7-9 and TRBJ2-3, the full variable domain is DTGVSQNPRHKITKRGQNVTFRCDPISEHNRLYWYRQTLGQGPEFLTYFQNEAQLEKSRLLSDRFSAERPKGSFSTLEIQRTEQGDSAMYLCASSLGPSGNTDTQYFGPGTRLTVL.

V and J are TRBV7-3 and TRBJ2-5, with D possibly being TRBD2 (7 bases). V shed 5 bases and J shed 4 bases, with 14 bases lying between them. The CDR3 extends over 14 amino acids. The germline V gene has CDR1 SGHTA and CDR2 FQGTGA. The CDR3 bases are TGTGCCAGCAGCCCTGGGGGGGGCCGAGAGACCCAGTACTTC. Translation: CASSPGGGRETQYF.

By sample fraction, this clone is medium-sized. Here the CDR3 reads CASSSPVWGAEAFF. The DNA of the CDR3 is TGTGCCAGCAGTAGCCCGGTATGGGGCGCTGAAGCTTTCTTT. The V call is TRBV6-1, the J call TRBJ1-1; TRBD1 might be the D (5 bases). Germline V gene lookup returns CDR1 MNHNS and CDR2 SASEGT. V was shortened by 5 bases and J by 6 bases, with 16 bases between the two germline ends. The CDR3 consists of 14 residues.

The rearrangement uses TRBV13 and TRBJ2-1; TRBD1 is a possible D gene (6 bases). CDR1 is PRHDT and CDR2 is FYEKMQ in the germline V gene (reference sequence). V gave up 5 bases and J gave up 6 bases, with 11 bases separating them. CDR3 length equals 13 residues. CDR3 residues: CASSPGAGNEQFF. In nucleotides, the CDR3 is TGTGCCAGCAGCCCAGGGGCGGGCAATGAGCAGTTCTTC.

The CDR3 DNA reads TGTGCCAGCACGGAGCACAAGGCAGGGAGGTGGCCCCAGCATTTT. This translates into CASTEHKAGRWPQHF. This chain joins TRBV28 and TRBJ1-5; possibly TRBD1 for D (5 bases). This CDR3 contains 15 residues. V was trimmed by 7 bases and J by 9 bases, leaving 22 bases between them. The germline V gene has CDR1 MDHEN and CDR2 SYDVKM.

This sequence joins TRBV7-2 and TRBJ2-5, with 7 nucleotides matching TRBD1. Per germline, CDR1 SGHTA and CDR2 FQGNSA. The CDR3 sequence is 14 residues long. V trimming: 4 bases; J trimming: 2 bases; junction bases outside the gene matches: 4. The CDR3 bases are TGTGCCAGCAGCTACGGGACAGCTCAAGAGACCCAGTACTTC. This sequence encodes CASSYGTAQETQYF.

The V call is TRBV19, the J call TRBJ1-1; weak D call: TRBD1 (5 bases). V lost 3 bases, J lost 1 base, and 15 bases lay in between. The germline V gene has CDR1 LNHDA and CDR2 SQIVND (reference sequence). The CDR3 is made up of 16 amino acids. CDR3 sequence reads: CASSIYMGDQNTEAFF. The CDR3 coding sequence is TGTGCCAGTAGTATTTACATGGGGGACCAGAACACTGAAGCTTTCTTT.